A single T cell receptor beta chain is shown here with its context. This receptor's antigen is unknown. No base quality values were provided; no much bigger clone lies one nucleotide off. Separate from the roughly 700-subject first cohort, the validation cohort of 90 to 150 subjects was the group to which the donors belonged. Looking up the germline V gene yields CDR1 SGHRS and CDR2 YFSETQ. A distance of 14 bases separates the germline ends of V and J, which lose 1 base and 4 bases respectively. Inclusive of the bounding cysteine and phenylalanine, the CDR3 is 15 residues long. The retained sequence is limited to the CDR3, 45 bases, with the frame set at the first base. The data were taken from a study of cytomegalovirus exposure and HLA in healthy donors (dated by TCRdb to 2017 to 2019). Broadly, across the study: According to a later analysis, the 120 or so validation repertoires were produced on the same platform as the 666 repertoires of the first cohort. The study was designed to test whether signatures of past pathogen exposure could be identified by cataloging public T cell receptors. A separate validation cohort of about 110 different subjects was used in addition to the roughly 670-subject first cohort. To predict cytomegalovirus infection status, the study brought together high-throughput TCR immunosequencing, statistical association of individual TCRs with disease status, and machine learning. The paper's findings and limits, for the study overall: The validation cohort had no HLA typing available for a later analysis, so co-occurrence within that cohort was assessed over all 120 or so repertoires. It was suggested by the authors that the approach could potentially be generalized to other disease states and immunological phenotypes. A total of 150 to 200 TCR beta chains were listed by the study as associated with cytomegalovirus. In vitro tests confirmed that a few of the cytomegalovirus-associated TCR beta chains recognize cytomegalovirus antigens. A later analysis found that TCRs clustered in the first cohort also tended to co-occur in the 95 to 150 validation repertoires, with 94% of cluster scores above 0. Most TCR sequences were seen in very few donors, while some public TCRs were found in many individuals. The classifier was reported to diagnose cytomegalovirus status with high specificity and sensitivity in both the original cohort and the validation cohort.

The library came from the immunoSEQ multiplex PCR assay. In the source study's methods: A statistical classification framework was developed to diagnose cytomegalovirus status using the catalog of TCR beta chain sequences. TCRdb carries this immuneACCESS record with in-frame sequences only. Its versions omit some clonotypes, under half of them owing to an unresolved V gene in the studies checked, with the rest unexplained. V, J and clone size were drawn from that table, and D and trimming were deduced from the DNA. The sample table contains 260,000 or so clones; only one count was recorded for roughly 88% of them. Together, the top ten hold around 0.9% of the sample.

Source material: PBMCs. The sequence came from a woman aged 18-29 years in good health and CMV-seronegative. The rearrangement joined TRBV5-1 to TRBJ2-5; the D segment cannot be called with confidence. Read as DNA, the sequence is TGCGCCAGCAGCTTGTCCAACGGAAGGAGAGAGACCCAGTACTTC. Translated, it reads CASSLSNGRRETQYF.